These 15 T cell receptor beta chains share one sample of origin, sequenced in a study of T cell repertoires in cytomegalovirus infection (dated by TCRdb to the late 2010s). The sequencer listed for this sample is Illumina HiSeq 1500. TCRdb took the public reads, trimmed them with fastp at Q25, ran MiXCR for clone calling and kept in-frame beta chains. For every CDR3 protein sequence, its rows merge into one entry that carries the most common genes and DNA. The table for this sample lists a few hundred thousand distinct CDR3 sequences; around a third of them were counted only once. The ten largest account for roughly 17% of the sample. Their antigens are not known. In the paper's terms, the treatment or condition label means: in vitro stimulation with specific CMV peptide epitopes to enrich CMV-specific T cells. The source material was cultured PBMCs, sampled from culture after CMV antigen stimulation. Source of these receptors: a human donor in good health (CMV status not recorded). Some clones in this sample may be carry-over from other donors' samples.

This chain uses TRBV18 with TRBJ2-4, with no clear D. The CDR3 is 15 amino acids. The V gene's germline CDR1 is KGHSH and CDR2 LQKENI. Trimming removed 1 base at V and 4 bases at J, with 11 bases between. CDR3 coding DNA: TGTGCCAGCTCACCACTAACAGTACAGAAAAACATTCAGTACTTC. It codes for CASSPLTVQKNIQYF.

This chain connects TRBV5-6 to TRBJ1-1, with TRBD1 matching 8 bases. Looked up from germline, CDR1 is SGHDT and CDR2 is YYEEEE. The CDR3 is 15 residues long. Trimming cost V 0 bases and J 6 bases; bases outside gene matches: 7. The DNA for the CDR3 is TGTGCCAGCAGCTTGGCAGGACAGGGAGCCCCTGAAGCTTTCTTT. Amino acids: CASSLAGQGAPEAFF.

This clonotype was seen a few times. V gene TRBV6-5 combines with J gene TRBJ2-7; tentatively, D is TRBD1 (6 bases). The V end was cut by 7 bases, the J end by 5 bases, with 9 bases between. CDR1 MNHEY and CDR2 SVGAGI come from the germline V gene. The CDR3 runs 11 residues. The CDR3 here is CASKQGHEQYF. The CDR3 nucleotides are TGTGCCAGCAAACAGGGCCACGAGCAGTACTTC.

The rearrangement links TRBV4-2 to TRBJ1-1; no clear D gene. CDR1 LGHNA and CDR2 YNFKEQ come from the germline V gene. V was clipped by 0 bases and J by 10 bases, with 15 bases between them. CDR3 length: 14 amino acids. The CDR3 reads CASSQEGGENAAFF. The CDR3 DNA sequence: TGTGCCAGCAGCCAAGAGGGCGGAGAAAATGCAGCTTTCTTT.

This clonotype was seen a handful of times. This chain connects TRBV7-6 to TRBJ2-3; the D is unclear. Trimming left V 4 bases short and J 6 bases short, with 8 bases between. The CDR3 is made up of 12 amino acids. Germline V gene sequence: CDR1 SGHVS, CDR2 FNYEAQ. CDR3 nucleotide sequence: TGTGCCAGCAGCTCCATATTGGATACGCAGTATTTT. It codes for CASSSILDTQYF.

The gene calls are TRBV12-5 and TRBJ2-1, with 7 bases fitting TRBD2. Germline V gene lookup returns CDR1 LGHNT and CDR2 FRNRAP. The CDR3 covers 15 residues. J lost 8 bases, V lost 4 bases, and 11 bases had no gene match. The CDR3 is CASGWGTKTADEQFF. The CDR3 nucleotides are TGTGCTAGTGGTTGGGGGACTAAGACCGCGGATGAGCAGTTCTTC.

A few counts support this clonotype. The chain joins TRBV4-1 to TRBJ2-1; possibly TRBD2 for D (6 bases). The CDR3 extends over 13 amino acids. V lost 3 bases and J lost 3, with 6 bases in between. Germline CDR1 and CDR2: MGHRA and YSYEKL. CDR3 nucleotide sequence: TGCGCCAGCAGCCAGGAGGGCTACAATGAGCAGTTCTTC. It encodes CASSQEGYNEQFF.

In its sample, this clonotype was seen many times. The rearrangement uses TRBV19 and TRBJ2-3; the match to TRBD1 covers 11 bases. From germline, CDR1 is LNHDA and CDR2 SQIVND (reference sequence). This CDR3 region has 17 residues. V shed 4 bases and J 3 bases; nucleotides not matched to a gene: 9. The DNA of the CDR3 is TGTGCCAGTAGTAGGACAGGGGGCCGGGGTCCAACAGATACGCAGTATTTT. Translation gives CASSRTGGRGPTDTQYF.

Here the CDR3 DNA reads TGTGCCAGCAGCGTAGCAGGGGGCGGAAATTCACCCCTCCACTTT. It is translated as CASSVAGGGNSPLHF. J is TRBJ1-6 and V is TRBV9, with 8 nucleotides matching TRBD1. The CDR3 extends over 15 amino acids. Germline V gene lookup returns CDR1 SGDLS and CDR2 YYNGEE. V was clipped by 0 bases and J by 7 bases; unmatched bases: 3.

The V and J genes are TRBV28 and TRBJ2-2, with D perhaps being TRBD1 or TRBD2 (5 bases each). The CDR3 extends over 13 amino acids. The germline gives CDR1 MDHEN, CDR2 SYDVKM. The V and J ends lost 8 bases and 2 bases respectively, with 9 bases between them. The CDR3 protein is CASGDGNTGELFF. As DNA, the CDR3 is TGTGCCAGCGGGGACGGTAACACCGGGGAGCTGTTTTTT.

The V and J genes are TRBV12-5 and TRBJ2-2, with D possibly called TRBD1 or TRBD2 (5 bases each). Germline V gives CDR1 LGHNT, CDR2 FRNRAP. Trimming left V 5 bases short and J 5 bases short, with 9 bases between. This CDR3 has 13 amino acids. The CDR3 bases are TGTGCTAGTGGTCTAGGGACGACCGGGGAGCTGTTTTTT. This sequence encodes CASGLGTTGELFF.

This clonotype has just a few counts. The V gene is TRBV6-1, the J gene TRBJ1-1, with D unresolved. Germline V lookup: CDR1 MNHNS, CDR2 SASEGT. The V end was cut by 4 bases, the J end by 4 bases, with 7 bases between. There are 12 residues in the CDR3. CDR3 in amino acids: CASSGVFTEAFF. CDR3 nucleotides: TGTGCCAGCAGTGGCGTGTTCACTGAAGCTTTCTTT.

This clonotype was seen a few times. The genes are TRBV27 and TRBJ1-6; the D gene is possibly TRBD1 (5 bases). Germline lookup yields CDR1 MNHEY and CDR2 SMNVEV (reference sequence). The CDR3 length is 17 residues. V was cut by 5 bases and J by 1 base, with 15 bases left in between. As DNA, the CDR3 is TGTGCCAGCAGTGCAATTACAAGGGGATCCTATAATTCACCCCTCCACTTT. Amino acids: CASSAITRGSYNSPLHF.

This clonotype was recorded a few times. This rearrangement joins TRBV7-9 to TRBJ1-4, with 9 bases fitting TRBD1. The germline CDR1 and CDR2 sequences are SEHNR and FQNEAQ (reference sequence). With V trimmed by 5 bases and J by 8 bases, 6 bases remained unmatched. This CDR3 contains 14 residues. In DNA form, the CDR3 reads TGTGCCAGCAGCCCGGGGACAGGGTACGAAAAACTGTTTTTT. The encoded protein is CASSPGTGYEKLFF.

Only a few counts were recorded for this clonotype. The V gene is TRBV7-2, the J gene TRBJ2-3; 10 bases line up with TRBD2. The CDR3 totals 17 residues. With 5 bases clipped from V and 4 bases from J, the junction kept 12 bases outside the gene matches. Germline values: CDR1 SGHTA, CDR2 FQGNSA. DNA for the CDR3: TGTGCCAGCAGCCCAACCCTTAGCGGGAGGTTCGCAGATACGCAGTATTTT. It yields the protein CASSPTLSGRFADTQYF.